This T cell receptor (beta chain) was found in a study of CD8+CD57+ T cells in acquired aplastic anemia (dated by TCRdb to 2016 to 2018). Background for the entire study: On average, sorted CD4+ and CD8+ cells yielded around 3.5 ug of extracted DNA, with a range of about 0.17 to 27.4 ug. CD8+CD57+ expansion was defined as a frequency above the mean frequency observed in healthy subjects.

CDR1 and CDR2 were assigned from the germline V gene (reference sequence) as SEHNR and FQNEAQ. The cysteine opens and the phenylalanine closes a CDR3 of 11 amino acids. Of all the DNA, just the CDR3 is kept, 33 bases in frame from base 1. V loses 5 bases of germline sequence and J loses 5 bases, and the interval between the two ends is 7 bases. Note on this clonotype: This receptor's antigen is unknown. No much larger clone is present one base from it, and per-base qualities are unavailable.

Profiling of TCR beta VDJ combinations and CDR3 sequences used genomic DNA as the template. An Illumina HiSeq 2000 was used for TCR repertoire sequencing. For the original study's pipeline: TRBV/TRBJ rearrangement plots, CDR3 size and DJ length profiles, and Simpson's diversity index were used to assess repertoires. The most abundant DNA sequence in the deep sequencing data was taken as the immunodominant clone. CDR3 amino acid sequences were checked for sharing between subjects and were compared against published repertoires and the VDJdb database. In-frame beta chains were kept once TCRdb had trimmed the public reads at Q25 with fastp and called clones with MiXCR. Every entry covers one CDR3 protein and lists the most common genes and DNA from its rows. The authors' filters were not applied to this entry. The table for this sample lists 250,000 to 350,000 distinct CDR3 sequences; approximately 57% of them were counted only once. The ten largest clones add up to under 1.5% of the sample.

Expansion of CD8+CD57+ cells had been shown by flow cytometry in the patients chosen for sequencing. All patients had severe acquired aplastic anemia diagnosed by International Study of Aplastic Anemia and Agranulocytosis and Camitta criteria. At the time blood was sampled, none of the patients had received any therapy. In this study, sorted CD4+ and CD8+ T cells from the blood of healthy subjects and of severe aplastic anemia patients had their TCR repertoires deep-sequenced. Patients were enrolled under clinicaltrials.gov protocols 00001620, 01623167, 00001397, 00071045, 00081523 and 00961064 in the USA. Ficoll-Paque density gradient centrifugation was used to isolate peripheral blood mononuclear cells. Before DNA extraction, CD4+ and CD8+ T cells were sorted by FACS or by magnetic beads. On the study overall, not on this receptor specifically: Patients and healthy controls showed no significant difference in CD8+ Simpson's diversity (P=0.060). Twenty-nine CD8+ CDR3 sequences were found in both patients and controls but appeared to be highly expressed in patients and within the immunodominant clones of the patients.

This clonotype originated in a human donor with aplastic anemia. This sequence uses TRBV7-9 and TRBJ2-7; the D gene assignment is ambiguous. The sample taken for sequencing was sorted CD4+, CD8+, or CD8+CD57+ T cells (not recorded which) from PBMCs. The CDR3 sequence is CASSHTHEQYF. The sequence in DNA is TGTGCCAGCAGCCACACCCACGAGCAGTACTTC.